This T cell receptor (beta chain) was profiled in a study of blood T cells in healthy people across ages. The study's findings and limits: Age advanced and TCR beta diversity per million T cells fell, roughly linearly.

PBMCs were isolated at a quantity of at least 6.5 million per sample. Trimming at V came to 1 base and at J to 1 base, leaving 13 bases not matched to a gene. The CDR3 contains 18 residues. Germline V CDR1 and CDR2: SQVTM, ANQGSEA. This clonotype was picked up many times. The antigen remains undetermined. The second PCR ran roughly 6 to 11 cycles with a sample-barcoded 5' primer and J-beta primers. Each cDNA molecule carried a tag from a template-switch adaptor that contained 12 random nucleotides. In TCRdb, the 5' RACE reads were re-called with MiXCR into one record per CDR3 protein. The repertoire holds roughly 680,000 distinct CDR3 sequences, with more than 45% as singletons.

What was sequenced was blood. J is TRBJ2-3 and V is TRBV29-1; 8 bases map to TRBD1. This clonotype was obtained from an elderly woman in good health. CDR3 sequence: CSVEGGATGGLGTDTQYF. The DNA for the CDR3 is TGCAGCGTTGAAGGGGGGGCAACAGGGGGTCTGGGCACAGATACGCAGTATTTT.